This T cell receptor beta chain was retrieved from a study of T cell changes during pregnancy in multiple sclerosis. This clone has a single count. Assay: immunoSEQ multiplex PCR; the TCRdb copy retains only in-frame clones and omits some. This sample carries some 70,000 clones, 92% of them seen once, and the ten largest clones take about 1.4%. Unmatched junction bases numbered 6, after V lost 8 bases and J lost 2 bases. The V gene's germline CDR1 is MDHEN and CDR2 SYDVKM. The CDR3 length is 13 residues. The sample consisted of peripheral blood, taken in the second trimester of pregnancy. This chain uses TRBV28 with TRBJ2-7; 7 bases match TRBD2. This TCR was sampled from a female donor in good health, enrolled as a control in a pregnancy study. The chain's CDR3 is CASSGLETYEQYF. CDR3 nucleotides: TGTGCCAGCTCAGGACTAGAGACCTACGAGCAGTACTTC.